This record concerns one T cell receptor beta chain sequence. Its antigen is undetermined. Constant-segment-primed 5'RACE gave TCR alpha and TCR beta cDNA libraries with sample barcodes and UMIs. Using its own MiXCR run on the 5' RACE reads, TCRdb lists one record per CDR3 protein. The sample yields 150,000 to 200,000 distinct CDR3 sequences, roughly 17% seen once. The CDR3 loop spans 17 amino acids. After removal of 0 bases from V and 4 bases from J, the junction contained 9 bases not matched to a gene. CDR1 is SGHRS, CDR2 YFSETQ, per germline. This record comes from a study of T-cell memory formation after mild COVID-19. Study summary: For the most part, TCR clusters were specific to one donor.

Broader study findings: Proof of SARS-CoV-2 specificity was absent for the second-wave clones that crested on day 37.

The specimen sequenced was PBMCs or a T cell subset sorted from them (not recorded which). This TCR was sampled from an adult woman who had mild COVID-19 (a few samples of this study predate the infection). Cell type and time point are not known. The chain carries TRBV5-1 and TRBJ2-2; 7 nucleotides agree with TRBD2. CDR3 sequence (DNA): TGCGCCAGCAGCTTGGCCGGTGGCGGGAGAGGCACCGGGGAGCTGTTTTTT. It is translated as CASSLAGGGRGTGELFF.